The 32 T cell receptor beta chains given below trace back to one sample, sequenced in a study of T cell responses to AZD1222 COVID-19 vaccine (dated by TCRdb to about 2021). Libraries were prepared through the immunoSEQ multiplex PCR assay. TCRdb stores this immuneACCESS table with in-frame sequences only. Part of the clones is absent; in the studies checked, under half of the shortfall reflects unresolved V genes, and no reason is known for the rest. The sample contains tens of thousands of clones, 86% of them found a single time. About 8.7% of the sample goes to the ten largest clones. The sample's time point label, decoded: baseline before first vaccination. Here the sequenced sample was peripheral blood, taken on day 0 of AZD1222 vaccination. The receptors come from an adult in good health.

The chain couples TRBV10-3 to TRBJ1-6, with TRBD1 matching 7 bases. This CDR3 has 13 residues. The V gene end was trimmed by 10 bases and the J gene end by 6 bases; junction bases not matched to a gene: 6. CDR1 ENHRY and CDR2 SYGVKD come from the germline V gene. DNA of the CDR3: TGTGCCACCGGGGACAGCGCTAATTCACCCCTCCACTTT. Translating gives CATGDSANSPLHF.

The rearrangement uses TRBV5-4 and TRBJ2-2; D tentatively fits TRBD1 or TRBD2 (6 bases each). Germline-derived CDR1 and CDR2 are SGHNT and YYREEE (reference sequence). With 4 bases removed from V and 0 bases from J, the gap between germline ends came to 16 bases. The CDR3 extends over 17 amino acids. The CDR3 DNA is TGTGCCAGCAGCCGAGGGGGTAGCGGCCCGAACACCGGGGAGCTGTTTTTT. Translation: CASSRGGSGPNTGELFF.

This chain connects TRBV4-1 to TRBJ2-7; D is uncertain. CDR1 and CDR2 (germline): MGHRA, YSYEKL. This CDR3 is 14 amino acids long. V dropped 3 bases and J dropped 2 bases, with 11 bases sitting between them. The CDR3 reads CASSQTDGTYEQYF. CDR3 DNA: TGCGCCAGCAGCCAGACGGACGGCACCTACGAGCAGTACTTC.

This clone was seen only once. The chain recombines TRBV12-3 or TRBV12-4 with TRBJ1-2; 12 bases fit TRBD1. This CDR3 region has 13 residues. V lost 11 bases to trimming and J lost 7 bases; unmatched junction nucleotides: 8. CDR3 nucleotide sequence: TGTGCCTCCTCCGGGACAGGGGGCCGTGGCTACACCTTC. Translated, it gives CASSGTGGRGYTF.

The chain carries TRBV5-1 and TRBJ2-3; 7 bases fit TRBD2. The J segment lost 3 bases and the V segment lost 4 bases, leaving 11 bases of the junction unmatched. Germline lookup yields CDR1 SGHRS and CDR2 YFSETQ. The CDR3 covers 16 residues. The CDR3 DNA sequence: TGCGCCAGCAGCCCATTCTCGGGAGGTGGGACAGATACGCAGTATTTT. Translation: CASSPFSGGGTDTQYF.

The chain combines TRBV5-4 with TRBJ1-1, with unresolved D. With 4 bases removed from V and 7 bases from J, the gap between germline ends came to 11 bases. There are 12 residues in the CDR3. Germline values: CDR1 SGHNT, CDR2 YYREEE (reference sequence). The CDR3 coding sequence is TGTGCCAGCAGCCAGGACTCTAGTGAAGCTTTCTTT. Its translation is CASSQDSSEAFF.

The chain has TRBV10-2 and TRBJ2-1; 8 bases fit TRBD2. The junction had 15 bases not matched to a gene; V was cut back by 11 bases and J by 6 bases. CDR3 length: 15 residues. From germline, CDR1 is WSHSY and CDR2 SAAADI. The CDR3 is CACKSGGYESNEQFF. CDR3 sequence (DNA): TGCGCCTGCAAGAGCGGGGGCTACGAATCCAATGAGCAGTTCTTC.

This chain uses TRBV30 with TRBJ1-1; a weak D match, TRBD1 (6 bases). Germline V lookup: CDR1 GTSNPN, CDR2 SVGIG (reference sequence). The CDR3 spans 13 residues. The V end lost 5 bases, the J end lost 2 bases, and 12 bases lay between the germline ends. In nucleotides, the CDR3 is TGTGCCTGGTTAACAGGGTTTAACACTGAAGCTTTCTTT. Its translation: CAWLTGFNTEAFF.

The V gene is TRBV6-2 or TRBV6-3, the J gene TRBJ2-7; D gene uncertain. Per germline, CDR1 MNHEY and CDR2 SVGEGT. There are 12 residues in the CDR3. V gave up 2 bases and J gave up 1 base, with 3 bases separating them. CDR3 coding DNA: TGTGCCAGCAGTTACCCTTCCTACGAGCAGTACTTC. This translates into CASSYPSYEQYF.

The gene calls are TRBV4-3 and TRBJ2-1; tentatively, D is TRBD1 (5 bases). Germline V lookup: CDR1 LGHNA, CDR2 YSLEER. V was cut by 0 bases and J by 4 bases, with 13 bases left in between. The length of the CDR3 is 16 residues. The CDR3 nucleotides read TGCGCCAGCAGCCAAGATATCGTCGGACAATACAATGAGCAGTTCTTC. Amino acid sequence: CASSQDIVGQYNEQFF.

The rearrangement uses TRBV27 and TRBJ1-1, with D uncertain. The germline V and J ends were trimmed by 2 bases and 0 bases, with 7 bases remaining between them. The CDR3 runs to 14 residues. Germline V gives CDR1 MNHEY, CDR2 SMNVEV (reference sequence). The CDR3 sequence: CASSLGLLNTEAFF. The CDR3 DNA sequence: TGTGCCAGCAGTTTAGGGCTATTGAACACTGAAGCTTTCTTT.

V and J are TRBV7-2 and TRBJ1-3; D remains ambiguous. Germline CDR1 SGHTA, CDR2 FQGNSA. Trimming left V 5 bases short and J 0 bases short, with 14 bases between. CDR3 length: 16 residues. The CDR3 is CASSQYLGLSGNTIYF. The CDR3 DNA follows: TGTGCCAGCAGCCAGTATCTAGGTCTCTCTGGAAACACCATATATTTT.

The chain uses TRBV23-1 and TRBJ2-5; D may be TRBD2 (5 bases). TRBV23-1 is reported as an ORF; its role is uncertain. V lost 2 bases, J lost 0 bases, and 10 bases lay in between. This CDR3 region has 15 residues. Here the CDR3 reads CASSQVCGYQETQYF. The CDR3, as DNA: TGCGCCAGCAGTCAAGTCTGCGGGTACCAAGAGACCCAGTACTTC.

For the CDR3, the DNA is TGTGCCAGCAGTGAATTGGCGGAGCAGTACTTC. As protein: CASSELAEQYF. This chain connects TRBV25-1 to TRBJ2-7; no clear D gene. CDR3 length: 11 amino acids. The V gene's germline CDR1 is MGHDK and CDR2 SYGVNS. The V and J ends lost 1 base and 7 bases respectively, with 5 bases between them.

The V gene is TRBV12-3 or TRBV12-4, the J gene TRBJ1-2; D remains ambiguous. V lost 5 bases to trimming and J lost 4 bases, with 11 bases between them. CDR3 size: 13 residues. The DNA for the CDR3 is TGTGCCAGCAGTCCCGGACGGAGCTATGGCTACACCTTC. Translating gives CASSPGRSYGYTF.

This chain joins TRBV9 and TRBJ2-1; a possible D gene is TRBD2 (8 bases). This CDR3 has 21 residues. The V gene lost 2 bases and the J gene lost 6 bases, with 33 bases spanning the gap. Germline V lookup: CDR1 SGDLS, CDR2 YYNGEE. CDR3 in amino acids: CASSVRGQRTSVAGYSNEQFF. The DNA of the CDR3 is TGTGCCAGCAGCGTGCGGGGACAGCGCACGTCAGTAGCGGGATACTCCAATGAGCAGTTCTTC. Looking up the rest from reference TRBV9 and TRBJ2-1 gives the full variable domain: DSGVTQTPKHLITATGQRVTLRCSPRSGDLSVYWYQQSLDQGLQFLIQYYNGEERAKGNILERFSAQQFPDLHSELNLSSLELGDSALYFCASSVRGQRTSVAGYSNEQFFGPGTRLTVL.

This clone was counted between two and nine times. The gene calls are TRBV7-8 and TRBJ1-4, with 9 bases fitting TRBD1. The junction had 9 bases not matched to a gene; V was cut back by 5 bases and J by 8 bases. The germline V gene encodes CDR1 SGHVS and CDR2 FQNEAQ. The CDR3 loop spans 15 amino acids. As DNA, the CDR3 is TGTGCCAGCAGCGGGCGACGTGGACAGGGGGAAAAACTGTTTTTT. As protein: CASSGRRGQGEKLFF.

This clone has more than one count but fewer than ten. The gene calls are TRBV7-3 and TRBJ2-7, with unresolved D. Per germline, CDR1 SGHTA and CDR2 FQGTGA. The CDR3 is 14 amino acids. The V end was cut by 1 base, the J end by 1 base, with 8 bases between. CDR3 loop: CASSLMADSYEQYF. The CDR3 nucleotides are TGTGCCAGCAGCTTAATGGCAGATTCCTACGAGCAGTACTTC.

The J gene is TRBJ2-1, the V gene TRBV4-1; 10 nucleotides line up with TRBD2. The germline CDR1 and CDR2 sequences are MGHRA and YSYEKL. V lost 0 bases to trimming and J lost 1 base; unmatched junction nucleotides: 0. This CDR3 spans 16 amino acids. The CDR3 region has the DNA TGCGCCAGCAGCCAAGAACTAGCGGGGTCCTACAATGAGCAGTTCTTC. Translated, it gives CASSQELAGSYNEQFF.

The genes are TRBV9 and TRBJ2-7; D could derive from TRBD1 or TRBD2 (5 bases each). The germline V gene encodes CDR1 SGDLS and CDR2 YYNGEE. This CDR3 is 13 amino acids long. Trimming removed 2 bases from V and 7 bases from J, with 13 bases in between. In DNA form, the CDR3 reads TGTGCCAGCAGCGTCCGAGGGACCGGAGAGCAGTACTTC. This codes for CASSVRGTGEQYF.

The chain has TRBV11-2 and TRBJ2-3; D not resolved. The germline V and J ends were trimmed by 2 bases and 6 bases, with 12 bases remaining between them. This CDR3 has 14 amino acids. CDR1 is SGHAT and CDR2 is FQNNGV in the germline V gene. CDR3 protein: CASSLQLSLDTQYF. In nucleotides, the CDR3 is TGTGCCAGCAGCTTACAACTTAGTCTCGATACGCAGTATTTT.

V is TRBV19 and J is TRBJ1-1, with D perhaps TRBD1 (5 bases). Germline V lookup: CDR1 LNHDA, CDR2 SQIVND (reference sequence). CDR3 length equals 14 residues. V lost 3 bases and J lost 7, with 15 bases in between. CDR3 sequence reads: CASSIGRQRGEAFF. In DNA form, the CDR3 reads TGTGCCAGTAGTATTGGGCGACAGAGGGGTGAAGCTTTCTTT.

The chain couples TRBV3-1 (or the pseudogene TRBV3-2) to TRBJ1-3; no definite D call. The CDR3 has 17 residues. In germline, CDR1 is LGHDT, CDR2 YNNKEL (reference sequence). The V end lost 2 bases, the J end lost 0 bases, and 14 bases lay between the germline ends. The CDR3, as DNA: TGTGCCAGCAGCCAAAGGGATAGGTTTTTCTCTGGAAACACCATATATTTT. Translation: CASSQRDRFFSGNTIYF.

The gene calls are TRBV30 and TRBJ2-3; no reliable D call. V shed 2 bases and J shed 5 bases, with 8 bases lying between them. Germline V gene data show CDR1 as GTSNPN and CDR2 as SVGIG (reference sequence). This CDR3 is 12 amino acids long. The CDR3 nucleotides read TGTGCCTGGAGTCTAAGAGGAGATACGCAGTATTTT. Encoded protein: CAWSLRGDTQYF.

This chain joins TRBV5-3 and TRBJ2-7; 7 nucleotides line up with TRBD1. TRBV5-3 is an ORF, with its function uncertain. The CDR3 has 16 amino acids. Losses at the gene ends were 1 base for V and 2 bases for J; bases not matched to a gene: 9. CDR3 sequence reads: CARSLFLRQGAYEQYF. The CDR3 nucleotides are TGTGCCAGAAGCTTGTTTCTGAGACAGGGAGCCTACGAGCAGTACTTC.

The chain employs TRBV4-3 and TRBJ2-1; D not certain. Trimming shortened V by 1 base and J by 6 bases, and 10 bases separated the two germline ends. Germline assignment: CDR1 LGHNA and CDR2 YSLEER. The CDR3 runs to 14 residues. CDR3 nucleotide sequence: TGCGCCAGCAGCCAAGTAGTATCCGGCAATGAGCAGTTCTTC. Translated, it gives CASSQVVSGNEQFF.

The chain has TRBV9 and TRBJ2-1; 7 bases map to TRBD2. CDR1 SGDLS and CDR2 YYNGEE come from the germline V gene. This CDR3 contains 15 residues. V trimming: 4 bases; J trimming: 4 bases; junction bases outside the gene matches: 8. CDR3 in amino acids: CASSRGLRSYNEQFF. CDR3 sequence (DNA): TGTGCCAGCAGCCGGGGACTACGTAGTTACAATGAGCAGTTCTTC.

Only one count was recorded for this clone. The gene calls are TRBV30 and TRBJ2-1; tentatively, D is TRBD2 (6 bases). Germline assignment: CDR1 GTSNPN and CDR2 SVGIG (reference sequence). This CDR3 contains 14 residues. V was pared by 1 base and J by 4 bases, with 11 bases between. CDR3: CAWSGGLKYNEQFF. In DNA form, the CDR3 reads TGTGCCTGGAGTGGGGGACTTAAGTACAATGAGCAGTTCTTC.

The rearrangement uses TRBV9 and TRBJ2-5; 7 bases line up with TRBD1. With 4 bases clipped from V and 0 bases from J, the junction kept 3 bases outside the gene matches. The CDR3 is 14 residues long. Germline V gene sequence: CDR1 SGDLS, CDR2 YYNGEE. The CDR3 DNA follows: TGTGCCAGCAGCTTCGGACAGGACCAAGAGACCCAGTACTTC. Protein sequence: CASSFGQDQETQYF.

The chain has TRBV7-9 and TRBJ1-3, with 8 nucleotides matching TRBD1. Germline-derived CDR1 and CDR2 are SEHNR and FQNEAQ (reference sequence). The V segment lost 5 bases and the J segment 1 base; nucleotides outside the gene matches: 10. The CDR3 contains 17 residues. The CDR3 coding sequence is TGTGCCAGCAGCGCACGCGGACAGGGTTTATCTGGAAACACCATATATTTT. Amino acid sequence: CASSARGQGLSGNTIYF.

The chain recombines TRBV15 with TRBJ2-2; 7 positions agree with TRBD1. After removal of 2 bases from V and 6 bases from J, the junction contained 9 bases not matched to a gene. Germline lookup yields CDR1 LNHNV and CDR2 YYDKDF (reference sequence). CDR3 length equals 16 residues. In DNA form, the CDR3 reads TGTGCCACCAGCAGACCCGACAGGGAAGGGGCCGGGGAGCTGTTTTTT. Protein: CATSRPDREGAGELFF.

This sequence joins TRBV7-3 and TRBJ2-3, with 7 bases that match TRBD2. CDR1 and CDR2 (germline): SGHTA, FQGTGA. The CDR3 is made up of 16 amino acids. Unmatched junction bases numbered 6, after V lost 1 base and J lost 2 bases. CDR3 in amino acids: CASSLMASGVTDTQYF. Here the CDR3 DNA reads TGTGCCAGCAGCTTAATGGCTAGCGGAGTCACAGATACGCAGTATTTT.